The 15 T cell receptor beta chains given below trace back to one sample, sequenced in a study of T-cell memory formation after mild COVID-19. Via MiXCR, TCRdb re-called the 5' RACE reads, giving one row per CDR3 protein. The table has some 30,000 distinct CDR3 sequences, less than 7.5% seen once. The specimen was PBMCs or a T cell subset sorted from them (not recorded which). These receptors all come from an adult woman who had mild COVID-19 (a few samples of this study predate the infection). Cell type and time point are not known.

This clonotype was seen ten or more times. The chain employs TRBV12-3 or TRBV12-4 and TRBJ2-5; D gene uncertain. Trimming took off 6 bases at V and 7 bases at J, with 12 bases between the two ends. This CDR3 spans 12 amino acids. CDR3 in amino acids: CASSTGLPTQYF. The DNA of the CDR3 is TGTGCCAGCAGCACGGGTCTGCCGACCCAGTACTTC.

This clonotype was detected ten times or more. The chain recombines TRBV29-1 with TRBJ2-2; D is undetermined. This CDR3 has 13 residues. Germline V gene sequence: CDR1 SQVTM, CDR2 ANQGSEA. This CDR3 reads CKPPGPRIGELFF. Here the CDR3 DNA reads TGCAAGCCCCCCGGGCCAAGGATCGGGGAGCTGTTTTTT.

This clonotype has at least ten counts. The chain uses TRBV7-9 and TRBJ1-3; D call uncertain. Germline lookup yields CDR1 SEHNR and CDR2 FQNEAQ (reference sequence). V lost 3 bases and J lost 7, with 22 bases in between. The CDR3 sequence is 17 residues long. The CDR3 loop reads CASSFHSAGSNGNTIYF. CDR3 bases: TGTGCCAGCAGCTTCCACTCCGCGGGGAGCAACGGGAACACCATATATTTT.

Judged by abundance, this clonotype is medium-sized. The genes are TRBV7-2 and TRBJ1-1; unclear D gene. Per germline, CDR1 SGHTA and CDR2 FQGNSA. V gave up 2 bases and J gave up 6 bases, with 7 bases separating them. The CDR3 is made up of 12 amino acids. CDR3 region: CASSLQWAEAFF. Here the CDR3 DNA reads TGTGCCAGCAGCTTACAGTGGGCTGAAGCTTTCTTT.

This clonotype was seen many times. The chain uses TRBV5-1 and TRBJ2-2, with 7 bases identical to TRBD1. The germline V gene has CDR1 SGHRS and CDR2 YFSETQ. The CDR3 contains 18 residues. The junction had 19 bases not matched to a gene; V was cut back by 9 bases and J by 2 bases. CDR3: CATTTKQGIGLNTGELFF. The DNA of the CDR3 is TGCGCCACCACGACTAAACAGGGGATCGGGTTAAACACCGGGGAGCTGTTTTTT.

This chain uses TRBV10-3 with TRBJ1-5; 7 bases agree with TRBD1. Trimming at V came to 3 bases and at J to 6 bases, leaving 8 bases not matched to a gene. Germline values: CDR1 ENHRY, CDR2 SYGVKD. The CDR3 runs 15 residues. The CDR3 here is CAISDFDRVGQPQHF. The DNA for the CDR3 is TGTGCCATCAGTGATTTTGACAGGGTGGGTCAGCCCCAGCATTTT.

The J gene is TRBJ2-7, the V gene TRBV11-2; D might be TRBD1 (6 bases). This CDR3 is built from 12 residues. Germline V gives CDR1 SGHAT, CDR2 FQNNGV. Trimming took off 5 bases at V and 6 bases at J, with 11 bases between the two ends. The CDR3 protein is CASSPDSLEQYV. In nucleotides, the CDR3 is TGTGCCAGCAGCCCGGACAGTCTCGAGCAGTACGTC.

This clonotype was seen ten or more times. The junction does not match germline at one end; this may be a read error. The CDR3 protein is CSARAGTSVSTSTDTQYF. The CDR3 DNA reads as TGCAGTGCCAGAGCCGGGACTAGCGTATCGACTAGCACAGATACGCAGTATTTT. This chain connects TRBV20-1 to TRBJ2-3; 10 bases match TRBD2. The CDR3 is 18 residues long. Germline CDR1 and CDR2: DFQATT and SNEGSKA (reference sequence).

The table lists this clonotype with many counts. The chain recombines TRBV7-9 with TRBJ2-5, with 14 bases that match TRBD2. CDR1 and CDR2 (germline): SEHNR, FQNEAQ (reference sequence). Germline trimming cut 4 bases from V and 6 bases from J; bases unmatched to any gene: 19. There are 20 residues in the CDR3. CDR3 bases: TGTGCCAGCAGCTCCAATACAAAAGGGGCCGGGACTAGCGGGAGAAAGACCCAGTACTTC. It is translated as CASSSNTKGAGTSGRKTQYF.

At least ten counts were recorded for this clonotype. The J gene is TRBJ2-5, the V gene TRBV9; no reliable D call. CDR1 and CDR2 from the germline V gene are SGDLS and YYNGEE. With 5 bases removed from V and 5 bases from J, the gap between germline ends came to 10 bases. The CDR3 loop spans 12 amino acids. CDR3 DNA: TGTGCCAGCAGTCCAGATTTGGAGACCCAGTACTTC. Amino acids: CASSPDLETQYF.

This clonotype was detected ten times or more. The V gene is TRBV9, the J gene TRBJ1-5, with unresolved D. V was shortened by 0 bases and J by 6 bases, with 10 bases between the two germline ends. The CDR3 runs 14 residues. CDR1 and CDR2 (germline): SGDLS, YYNGEE. In DNA form, the CDR3 reads TGTGCCAGCAGCGTAGAAGGGAAGAGTCAGCCCCAGCATTTT. Translated: CASSVEGKSQPQHF.

This clonotype was seen repeatedly, ten times or more. This chain links TRBV15 with TRBJ2-6, with TRBD1 identical over 12 bases. Germline trimming cut 1 base from V and 4 bases from J; bases unmatched to any gene: 5. This CDR3 comprises 18 residues. CDR1 LNHNV and CDR2 YYDKDF come from the germline V gene (reference sequence). The CDR3 region has the DNA TGTGCCACCAGCAGAGGCCGGGACAGGGGGCTGGGGGCCAACGTCCTGACTTTC. The encoded protein is CATSRGRDRGLGANVLTF.

In this sample, this clonotype turned up many times. The chain links TRBV29-1 to TRBJ1-3; D might be TRBD1 (6 bases). Germline CDR1 SQVTM, CDR2 ANQGSEA. The CDR3 consists of 13 residues. The V gene lost 7 bases and the J gene lost 4 bases, with 14 bases spanning the gap. The CDR3 spells CSANPGQGNTIYF. In DNA form, the CDR3 reads TGCAGCGCCAATCCGGGACAAGGAAACACCATATATTTT.

This clonotype was seen repeatedly, ten times or more. The rearrangement links TRBV5-1 to TRBJ2-7; 8 bases align to TRBD2. The CDR3 spans 15 residues. Germline loops: CDR1 SGHRS, CDR2 YFSETQ. Trimming at V came to 4 bases and at J to 7 bases, leaving 13 bases not matched to a gene. CDR3 protein: CASSQKAGEYREQYF. The DNA of the CDR3 is TGCGCCAGCAGCCAAAAAGCGGGGGAGTATAGAGAGCAGTACTTC.

Many counts were recorded for this clonotype. This chain joins TRBV7-2 and TRBJ2-1; D remains ambiguous. CDR3 length: 16 residues. V shed 2 bases and J shed 0 bases, with 11 bases lying between them. In germline, CDR1 is SGHTA, CDR2 FQGNSA. CDR3 coding DNA: TGTGCCAGCAGCTTAAGGGCCCAAACCTCCTACAATGAGCAGTTCTTC. Amino acid sequence: CASSLRAQTSYNEQFF. The entire variable domain, with the rest obtained from reference TRBV7-2 and TRBJ2-1, is as follows: GAGVSQSPSNKVTEKGKDVELRCDPISGHTALYWYRQSLGQGLEFLIYFQGNSAPDKSGLPSDRFSAERTGGSVSTLTIQRTQQEDSAVYLCASSLRAQTSYNEQFFGPGTRLTVL.